Listed here are 22 T cell receptor beta chains from one sample, sequenced in a study of blood T cells in healthy people across ages. A second about 6 to 12 cycle PCR used barcoded and J-beta primers. TCRdb re-called the 5' RACE reads through MiXCR, storing one row per CDR3 protein. The repertoire holds about 800,000 distinct CDR3 sequences, with approximately 25% as singletons. These sequences were also reported in another study, on T cells of mothers and their children.

The sequencing sample was made of blood. These receptors were collected from a boy younger than 18 in good health.

The V gene is TRBV7-3, the J gene TRBJ2-3; 9 positions match TRBD2. V lost 1 base to trimming and J lost 6 bases; unmatched junction nucleotides: 8. The germline V gene encodes CDR1 SGHTA and CDR2 FQGTGA. The CDR3 has 16 amino acids. The CDR3 DNA is TGTGCCAGCAGCTTAAATGCGGGAGGGCCAAAGGATACGCAGTATTTT. This encodes CASSLNAGGPKDTQYF.

The genes are TRBV27 and TRBJ1-5; D might be TRBD1 (6 bases). The CDR3 has 15 residues. Trimming stripped 5 bases from V and 2 bases from J, with 13 bases between. CDR1 is MNHEY, CDR2 SMNVEV, per germline (reference sequence). The CDR3 loop is CASSHDKGGNQPQHF. The CDR3 DNA follows: TGTGCCAGCAGTCATGATAAGGGGGGCAATCAGCCCCAGCATTTT.

The V gene is TRBV14, the J gene TRBJ2-5, with 9 bases matching TRBD2. Germline V gene lookup returns CDR1 SGHDN and CDR2 FVKESK. CDR3 length equals 18 residues. The V segment lost 1 base and the J segment 2 bases; nucleotides outside the gene matches: 11. The CDR3 region is CASSQAGSSGASQETQYF. CDR3 in DNA: TGTGCCAGCAGCCAAGCCGGGTCTAGCGGGGCCTCTCAAGAGACCCAGTACTTC.

This clonotype was found a few times. The rearrangement links TRBV29-1 to TRBJ1-1; weak D call: TRBD1 (5 bases). In germline, CDR1 is SQVTM, CDR2 ANQGSEA. The CDR3 covers 12 residues. The germline V and J ends were trimmed by 6 bases and 4 bases, with 12 bases remaining between them. As DNA, the CDR3 is TGCAGCGTCAGGATGCAGGGCACTGAAGCTTTCTTT. It is translated as CSVRMQGTEAFF.

This clonotype has only a few counts. CDR3 protein: CASSFRPGQETQYF. For the CDR3, the DNA is TGTGCCAGCAGTTTCCGACCCGGGCAAGAGACCCAGTACTTC. This chain uses TRBV28 with TRBJ2-5; D unresolved. CDR1 and CDR2 (germline): MDHEN, SYDVKM. This CDR3 contains 14 residues. The germline V and J ends were trimmed by 3 bases and 2 bases, with 10 bases remaining between them.

This clonotype was counted at least ten times. This chain uses TRBV5-6 with TRBJ2-1, with a possible D match to TRBD2 (6 bases). V gave up 2 bases and J gave up 0 bases, with 6 bases separating them. Per germline, CDR1 SGHDT and CDR2 YYEEEE. This CDR3 comprises 14 residues. The CDR3 loop reads CASSFGSSYNEQFF. In DNA, the CDR3 is TGTGCCAGCAGCTTCGGGAGCTCCTACAATGAGCAGTTCTTC.

As to this clonotype: Given the absence of the conserved phenylalanine or tryptophan at the CDR3 end, a read error is likely. In DNA, the CDR3 is TGTGCCAGCCGGAGGGCAGGGCAAGAGACCCAGTACGTC. It codes for CASRRAGQETQYV. The chain combines TRBV19 with TRBJ2-5; D is perhaps TRBD2 (6 bases). Trimming cost V 9 bases and J 2 bases, with 13 bases left between them. Germline V gene data show CDR1 as LNHDA and CDR2 as SQIVND (reference sequence). CDR3 length equals 13 residues.

This clonotype was observed a few times. V is TRBV7-9 and J is TRBJ1-1; 9 nucleotides align to TRBD1. The CDR3 extends over 15 amino acids. V was clipped by 4 bases and J by 6 bases; unmatched bases: 9. CDR1 is SEHNR, CDR2 FQNEAQ, per germline (reference sequence). Here the CDR3 DNA reads TGTGCCAGCAGCTCACCCACGGACAGGGGAGCTGAAGCTTTCTTT. Its protein is CASSSPTDRGAEAFF.

A few counts support this clonotype. This chain links TRBV6-2 or TRBV6-3 with TRBJ2-3; TRBD1 aligns across 7 bases. The J segment lost 2 bases and the V segment lost 6 bases, leaving 2 bases of the junction unmatched. CDR3 length equals 13 residues. Germline-derived CDR1 and CDR2 are MNHEY and SVGEGT. CDR3 sequence (DNA): TGTGCCAGCAGAGGGACAGCCACAGATACGCAGTATTTT. As protein: CASRGTATDTQYF.

This chain connects TRBV20-1 to TRBJ2-3, with D possibly being TRBD2 (6 bases). CDR1 and CDR2 from the germline V gene are DFQATT and SNEGSKA (reference sequence). This CDR3 has 13 amino acids. V was cut by 4 bases and J by 2 bases, with 10 bases left in between. The CDR3 DNA is TGCAGTGCTACGACGGGAGACACAGATACGCAGTATTTT. Translating it yields CSATTGDTDTQYF.

V and J are TRBV6-4 and TRBJ1-5; unclear D gene. Germline V lookup: CDR1 MRHNA, CDR2 SNTAGT. The CDR3 is 15 amino acids. Trimming left V 2 bases short and J 5 bases short, with 13 bases between. DNA for the CDR3: TGTGCCAGCAGTGACCGTGAAGGGCCCTATCAGCCCCAGCATTTT. This sequence encodes CASSDREGPYQPQHF.

J is TRBJ2-1 and V is TRBV7-2; 14 nucleotides agree with TRBD2. CDR3 size: 19 residues. V lost 1 base to trimming and J lost 1 base; unmatched junction nucleotides: 6. Germline CDR1 and CDR2: SGHTA and FQGNSA. The CDR3, as DNA: TGTGCCAGCAGCTTAGTAGCGACTAGCGGGAGGGGGTCCTACAATGAGCAGTTCTTC. This gives the protein CASSLVATSGRGSYNEQFF.

The V and J genes are TRBV28 and TRBJ1-1, with 10 bases fitting TRBD1. With 7 bases clipped from V and 11 bases from J, the junction kept 10 bases outside the gene matches. Germline V gives CDR1 MDHEN, CDR2 SYDVKM. This CDR3 is 13 amino acids long. CDR3 sequence: CASKPRDRGEAFF. The CDR3 nucleotides are TGTGCCAGCAAACCCAGGGACAGGGGCGAGGCTTTCTTT.

The rearrangement uses TRBV5-5 and TRBJ2-7, with D tentatively TRBD2 (7 bases). The V end lost 1 base, the J end lost 4 bases, and 24 bases lay between the germline ends. CDR1 is SGHKS, CDR2 YYEKEE, per germline (reference sequence). The length of the CDR3 is 18 residues. This chain's CDR3 is CASSLWEGRGPLRYEQYF. CDR3 bases: TGTGCCAGCAGCTTGTGGGAGGGGCGGGGGCCTTTGCGGTACGAGCAGTACTTC.

This clonotype showed up just a few times. The chain uses TRBV7-9 and TRBJ2-7; 7 bases line up with TRBD1. Trimming took 5 bases from V and 4 from J; bases not matched to a gene: 11. This CDR3 has 15 amino acids. Germline V CDR1 and CDR2: SEHNR, FQNEAQ (reference sequence). Here the CDR3 reads CASSPLGTAVYEQYF. The CDR3 DNA sequence: TGTGCCAGCAGCCCCTTGGGGACAGCGGTATACGAGCAGTACTTC.

This clonotype was recorded a few times. CDR3 sequence: CASSLDPGSITDTQYF. The CDR3 DNA reads TGTGCCAGCAGCTTAGACCCAGGGTCGATCACAGATACGCAGTATTTT. The chain has TRBV7-2 and TRBJ2-3; maybe TRBD1 (5 bases). Deletions cut 1 base from V and 2 bases from J, with 13 bases between. Germline CDR1 reads SGHTA; CDR2 reads FQGNSA. The CDR3 loop spans 16 amino acids.

This rearrangement joins TRBV20-1 to TRBJ2-1, with TRBD1 identical over 10 bases. The length of the CDR3 is 15 residues. Germline values: CDR1 DFQATT, CDR2 SNEGSKA (reference sequence). V lost 0 bases to trimming and J lost 6 bases; unmatched junction nucleotides: 5. CDR3 DNA sequence: TGCAGTGCTAGAGAGGGACAGGGGCGCTCCAATGAGCAGTTCTTC. Its protein product is CSAREGQGRSNEQFF.

J is TRBJ2-5 and V is TRBV5-1, with TRBD1 as a possible D gene (6 bases). V was clipped by 4 bases and J by 5 bases, with 15 bases between them. The CDR3 loop spans 14 amino acids. CDR1 and CDR2 from the germline V gene are SGHRS and YFSETQ. The CDR3 bases are TGCGCCAGCAGCCCGTACAGGGCCCGGGAGACCCAGTACTTC. Translated: CASSPYRARETQYF.

This chain connects TRBV29-1 to TRBJ1-1; a weak D match, TRBD1 (6 bases). Per the germline V gene, CDR1 is SQVTM and CDR2 is ANQGSEA. This CDR3 spans 13 amino acids. V shed 8 bases and J shed 6 bases, with 19 bases lying between them. This chain's CDR3 is CSSRWGQFAEAFF. In DNA, the CDR3 is TGCAGCTCCAGGTGGGGGCAGTTTGCTGAAGCTTTCTTT.

A few counts support this clonotype. The V call is TRBV29-1, the J call TRBJ2-1, with D perhaps given as TRBD1 or TRBD2 (5 bases each). This CDR3 is built from 13 residues. The germline V and J ends were trimmed by 6 bases and 4 bases, with 13 bases remaining between them. CDR1 SQVTM and CDR2 ANQGSEA come from the germline V gene. In nucleotides, the CDR3 is TGCAGCGTATACCGAGGGGATTACAATGAGCAGTTCTTC. This translates into CSVYRGDYNEQFF.

A few counts support this clonotype. The rearrangement links TRBV20-1 to TRBJ2-5, with 8 bases aligning to TRBD2. The J call is in doubt because the DNA end fits TRBJ2-1 better. This CDR3 has 14 residues. Per the germline V gene, CDR1 is DFQATT and CDR2 is SNEGSKA (reference sequence). CDR3 nucleotide sequence: TGCAGTGCTAGAGCGGGAGGGAGCTACAATGAGCAGTTCTTC. Residues: CSARAGGSYNEQFF.

In this sample, this clonotype turned up a few times. The DNA of the CDR3 is TGTGCCAGCAGGAGGGGGCCTTGGGAAAAACTGTTTTTT. Translation gives CASRRGPWEKLFF. V is TRBV2 and J is TRBJ1-4; 7 bases match TRBD1. The CDR3 runs to 13 residues. In germline, CDR1 is SNHLY, CDR2 FYNNEI. V lost 6 bases, J lost 8 bases, and 6 bases stayed unmatched. The variable domain in full, completed from reference TRBV2 and TRBJ1-4, reads EPEVTQTPSHQVTQMGQEVILRCVPISNHLYFYWYRQILGQKVEFLVSFYNNEISEKSEIFDDQFSVERPDGSNFTLKIRSTKLEDSAMYFCASRRGPWEKLFFGSGTQLSVL.